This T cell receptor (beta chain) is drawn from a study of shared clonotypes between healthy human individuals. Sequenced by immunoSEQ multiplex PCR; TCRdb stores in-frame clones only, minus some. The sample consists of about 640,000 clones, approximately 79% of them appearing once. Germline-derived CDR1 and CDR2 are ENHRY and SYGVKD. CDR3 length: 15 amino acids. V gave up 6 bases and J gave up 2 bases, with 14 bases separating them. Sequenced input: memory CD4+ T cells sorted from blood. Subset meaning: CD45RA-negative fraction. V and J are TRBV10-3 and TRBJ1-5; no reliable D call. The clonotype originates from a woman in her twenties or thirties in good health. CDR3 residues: CAIRERPEGNQPQHF. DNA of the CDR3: TGTGCCATCAGAGAGAGGCCTGAGGGCAATCAGCCCCAGCATTTT.